This T cell receptor (beta chain) emerged from a study of cytotoxic CD8 clonotypes in ibrutinib-treated CLL. Turning to the study itself: 24 partial and 2 complete responses; at median around 71 months, roughly 15 remitted, approximately 12 progressed. The study recorded mean values of around 250,000 productive templates and tens of thousands of productive rearrangements per sample. Study results and caveats: Samples from sustained-remission and progressing patients were taken at different times. Baseline clonality, above age-matched healthy donor levels, tracked circulating CD8+ T-cell counts.

Profiling relied on immunoSEQ multiplex PCR, and the TCRdb table lists in-frame clones only, not all of them. The sample lists 90,000 to 150,000 clones, 58% seen once, with about 39% in the top ten. The CDR3 runs to 14 residues. Germline lookup yields CDR1 KGHSH and CDR2 LQKENI. V was shortened by 2 bases and J by 4 bases, with 11 bases between the two germline ends. This clone was counted between two and nine times. The antigen is not known. The sample in question was PBMCs, obtained after 24 months of ibrutinib treatment. The rearrangement links TRBV18 to TRBJ1-2; D uncertain. The clonotype comes from a human donor with chronic lymphocytic leukemia. CDR3 sequence: CASSPLEPGYGYTF. Written as DNA, the CDR3 is TGTGCCAGCTCACCATTGGAGCCGGGCTATGGCTACACCTTC.